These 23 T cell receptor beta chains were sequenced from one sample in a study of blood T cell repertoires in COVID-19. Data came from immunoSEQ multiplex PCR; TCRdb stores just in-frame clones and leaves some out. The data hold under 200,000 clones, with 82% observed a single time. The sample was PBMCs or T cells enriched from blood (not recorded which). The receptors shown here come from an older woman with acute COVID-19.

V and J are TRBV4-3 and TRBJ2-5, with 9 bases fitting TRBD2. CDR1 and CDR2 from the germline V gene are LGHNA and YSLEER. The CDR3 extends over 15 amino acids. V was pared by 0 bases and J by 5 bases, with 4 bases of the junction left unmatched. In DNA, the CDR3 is TGCGCCAGCAGCCAAGATTGGACTAGCGAGGAGACCCAGTACTTC. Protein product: CASSQDWTSEETQYF.

The CDR3 bases are TGTGCCAGCAGTACGACAGGGGCGCAACGAAAACTGTTTTTT. Translating it yields CASSTTGAQRKLFF. The chain couples TRBV6-2 or TRBV6-3 to TRBJ1-4, with 8 bases fitting TRBD1. Germline values: CDR1 MNHEY, CDR2 SVGEGT. The trim removed 5 bases at V and 10 bases at J, leaving 9 bases unmatched. The CDR3 spans 14 residues.

This chain's CDR3 is CASSFQGGTEAFF. As DNA, the CDR3 is TGTGCCAGCAGTTTTCAGGGAGGCACTGAAGCTTTCTTT. The rearrangement uses TRBV12-3 or TRBV12-4 and TRBJ1-1; perhaps TRBD1 as D (5 bases). This CDR3 spans 13 amino acids. V lost 3 bases and J lost 4, with 9 bases in between.

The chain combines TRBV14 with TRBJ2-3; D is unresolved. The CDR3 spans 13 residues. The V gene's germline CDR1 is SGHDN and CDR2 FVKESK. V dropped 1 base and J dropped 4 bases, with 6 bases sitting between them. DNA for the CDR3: TGTGCCAGCAGCCAAGGATCAGCAGATACGCAGTATTTT. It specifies CASSQGSADTQYF. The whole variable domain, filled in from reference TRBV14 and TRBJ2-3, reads EAGVTQFPSHSVIEKGQTVTLRCDPISGHDNLYWYRRVMGKEIKFLLHFVKESKQDESGMPNNRFLAERTGGTYSTLKVQPAELEDSGVYFCASSQGSADTQYFGPGTRLTVL.

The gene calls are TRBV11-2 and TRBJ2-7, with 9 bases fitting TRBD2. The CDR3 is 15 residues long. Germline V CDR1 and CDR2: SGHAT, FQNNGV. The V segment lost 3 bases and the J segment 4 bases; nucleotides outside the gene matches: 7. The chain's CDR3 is CASSFAGGPSYEQYF. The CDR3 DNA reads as TGTGCCAGCAGCTTCGCGGGAGGGCCTTCGTACGAGCAGTACTTC.

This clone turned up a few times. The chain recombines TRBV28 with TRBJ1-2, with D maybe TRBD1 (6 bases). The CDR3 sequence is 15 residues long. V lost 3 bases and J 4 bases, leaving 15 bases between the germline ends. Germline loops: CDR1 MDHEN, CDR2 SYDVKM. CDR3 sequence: CASSLDPTGSYGYTF. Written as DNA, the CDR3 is TGTGCCAGCAGTTTGGACCCTACAGGGAGCTATGGCTACACCTTC.

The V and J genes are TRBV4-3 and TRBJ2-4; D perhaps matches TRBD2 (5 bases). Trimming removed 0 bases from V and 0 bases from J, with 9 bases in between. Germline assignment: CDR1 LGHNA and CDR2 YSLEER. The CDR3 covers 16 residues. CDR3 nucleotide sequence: TGCGCCAGCAGCCAAGAGGGTGCGGGAGCCAAAAACATTCAGTACTTC. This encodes CASSQEGAGAKNIQYF.

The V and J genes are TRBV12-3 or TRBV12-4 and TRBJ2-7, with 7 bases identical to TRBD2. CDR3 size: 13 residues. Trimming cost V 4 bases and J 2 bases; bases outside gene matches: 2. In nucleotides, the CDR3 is TGTGCCAGCAGTTGGGGGGGGACCTACGAGCAGTACGTC. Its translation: CASSWGGTYEQYV.

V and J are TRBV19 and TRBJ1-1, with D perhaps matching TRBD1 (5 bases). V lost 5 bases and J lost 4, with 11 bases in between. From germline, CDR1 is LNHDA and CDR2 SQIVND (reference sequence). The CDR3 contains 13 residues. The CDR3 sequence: CASSSGVGTEAFF. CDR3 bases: TGTGCCAGTAGTTCGGGGGTCGGCACTGAAGCTTTCTTT. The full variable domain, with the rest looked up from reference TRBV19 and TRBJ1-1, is DGGITQSPKYLFRKEGQNVTLSCEQNLNHDAMYWYRQDPGQGLRLIYYSQIVNDFQKGDIAEGYSVSREKKESFPLTVTSAQKNPTAFYLCASSSGVGTEAFFGQGTRLTVV.

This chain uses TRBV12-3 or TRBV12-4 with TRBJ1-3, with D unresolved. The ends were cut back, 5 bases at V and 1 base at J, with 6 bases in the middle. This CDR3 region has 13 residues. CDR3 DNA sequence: TGTGCCAGCAGTCAGTTTTCTGGAAACACCATATATTTT. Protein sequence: CASSQFSGNTIYF.

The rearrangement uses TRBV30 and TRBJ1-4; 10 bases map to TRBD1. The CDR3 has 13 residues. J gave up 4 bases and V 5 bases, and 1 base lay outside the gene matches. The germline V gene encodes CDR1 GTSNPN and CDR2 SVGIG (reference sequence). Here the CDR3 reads CAWGDRGNEKLFF. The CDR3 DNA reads TGTGCCTGGGGGGACAGGGGTAATGAAAAACTGTTTTTT. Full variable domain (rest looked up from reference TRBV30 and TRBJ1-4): SQTIHQWPATLVQPVGSPLSLECTVEGTSNPNLYWYRQAAGRGLQLLFYSVGIGQISSEVPQNLSASRPQDRQFILSSKKLLLSDSGFYLCAWGDRGNEKLFFGSGTQLSVL.

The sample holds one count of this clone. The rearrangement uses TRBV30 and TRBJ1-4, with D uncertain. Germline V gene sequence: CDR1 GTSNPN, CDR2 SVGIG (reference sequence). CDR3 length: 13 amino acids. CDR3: CAVTFARLEKLFF. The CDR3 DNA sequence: TGTGCTGTAACTTTCGCTAGATTAGAAAAACTGTTTTTT.

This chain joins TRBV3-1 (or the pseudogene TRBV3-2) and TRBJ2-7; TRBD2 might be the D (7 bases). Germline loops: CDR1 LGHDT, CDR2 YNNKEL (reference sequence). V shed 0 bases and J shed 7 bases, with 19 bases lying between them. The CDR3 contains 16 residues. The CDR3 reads CASSQDSGGMVREQYF. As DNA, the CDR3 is TGTGCCAGCAGCCAAGATTCGGGGGGCATGGTGAGAGAGCAGTACTTC.

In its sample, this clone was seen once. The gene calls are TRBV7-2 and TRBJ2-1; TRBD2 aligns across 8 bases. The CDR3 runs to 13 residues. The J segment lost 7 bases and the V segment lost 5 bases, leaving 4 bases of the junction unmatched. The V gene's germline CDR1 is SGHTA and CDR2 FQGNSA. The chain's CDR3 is CASSNRGGNEQFF. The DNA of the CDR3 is TGTGCCAGCAGCAATCGGGGGGGGAATGAGCAGTTCTTC.

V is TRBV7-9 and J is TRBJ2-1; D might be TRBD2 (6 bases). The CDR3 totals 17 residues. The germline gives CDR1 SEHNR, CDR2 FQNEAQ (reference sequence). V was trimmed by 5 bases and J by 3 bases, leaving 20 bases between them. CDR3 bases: TGTGCCAGCAGCAACGAAATGGACTACAAGATCTACAATGAGCAGTTCTTC. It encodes CASSNEMDYKIYNEQFF.

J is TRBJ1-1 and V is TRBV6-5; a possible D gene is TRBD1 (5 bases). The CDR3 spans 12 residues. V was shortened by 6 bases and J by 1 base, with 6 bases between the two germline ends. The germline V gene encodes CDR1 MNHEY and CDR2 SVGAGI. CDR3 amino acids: CASSTGNTEAFF. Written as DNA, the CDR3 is TGTGCCAGCAGCACAGGGAACACTGAAGCTTTCTTT.

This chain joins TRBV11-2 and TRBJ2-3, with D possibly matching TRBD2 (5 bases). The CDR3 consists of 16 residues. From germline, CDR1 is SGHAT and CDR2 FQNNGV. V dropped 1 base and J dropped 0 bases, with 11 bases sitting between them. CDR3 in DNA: TGTGCCAGCAGCTTAGGAGCGGACCCTAGCACAGATACGCAGTATTTT. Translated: CASSLGADPSTDTQYF.

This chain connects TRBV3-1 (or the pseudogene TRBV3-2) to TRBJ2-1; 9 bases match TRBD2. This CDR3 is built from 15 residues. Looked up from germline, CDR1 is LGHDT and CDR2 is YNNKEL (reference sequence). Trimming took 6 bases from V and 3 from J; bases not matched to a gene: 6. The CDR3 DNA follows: TGTGCCAGCAGAAAGTCTAGCGGGGACTACAATGAGCAGTTCTTC. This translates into CASRKSSGDYNEQFF.

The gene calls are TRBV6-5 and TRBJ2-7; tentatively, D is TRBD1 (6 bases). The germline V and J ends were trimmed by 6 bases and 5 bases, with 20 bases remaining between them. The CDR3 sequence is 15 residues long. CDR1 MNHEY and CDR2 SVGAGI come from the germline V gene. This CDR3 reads CASSLQGPRLHEQYF. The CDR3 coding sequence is TGTGCCAGCAGCCTACAGGGACCCCGTCTCCACGAGCAGTACTTC.

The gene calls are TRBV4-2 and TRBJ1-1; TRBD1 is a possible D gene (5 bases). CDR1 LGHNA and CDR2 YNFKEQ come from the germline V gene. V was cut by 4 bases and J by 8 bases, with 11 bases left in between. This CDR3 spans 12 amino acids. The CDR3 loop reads CASSLGGGEAFF. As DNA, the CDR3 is TGTGCCAGCAGCCTGGGTGGGGGGGAAGCTTTCTTT.

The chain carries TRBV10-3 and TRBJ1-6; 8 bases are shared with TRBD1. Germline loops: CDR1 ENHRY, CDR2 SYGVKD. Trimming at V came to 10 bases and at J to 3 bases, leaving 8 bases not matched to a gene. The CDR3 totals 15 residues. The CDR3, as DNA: TGTGCCACATGGCCAGGGGGCGACTATAATTCACCCCTCCACTTT. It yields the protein CATWPGGDYNSPLHF.

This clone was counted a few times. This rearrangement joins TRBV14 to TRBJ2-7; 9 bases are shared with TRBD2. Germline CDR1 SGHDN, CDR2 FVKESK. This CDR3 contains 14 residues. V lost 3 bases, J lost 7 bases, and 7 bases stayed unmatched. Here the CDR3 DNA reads TGTGCCAGCAGCCATTTAGCGGGGGATTGGGAGCAGTACTTC. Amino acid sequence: CASSHLAGDWEQYF.

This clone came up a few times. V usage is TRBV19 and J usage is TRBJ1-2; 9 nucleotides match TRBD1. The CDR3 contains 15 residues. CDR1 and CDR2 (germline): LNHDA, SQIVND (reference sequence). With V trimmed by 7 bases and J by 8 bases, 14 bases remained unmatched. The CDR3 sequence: CASMRLGQGSEGYTF. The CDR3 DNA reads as TGTGCCAGTATGAGGCTCGGACAGGGGAGTGAGGGCTACACCTTC.